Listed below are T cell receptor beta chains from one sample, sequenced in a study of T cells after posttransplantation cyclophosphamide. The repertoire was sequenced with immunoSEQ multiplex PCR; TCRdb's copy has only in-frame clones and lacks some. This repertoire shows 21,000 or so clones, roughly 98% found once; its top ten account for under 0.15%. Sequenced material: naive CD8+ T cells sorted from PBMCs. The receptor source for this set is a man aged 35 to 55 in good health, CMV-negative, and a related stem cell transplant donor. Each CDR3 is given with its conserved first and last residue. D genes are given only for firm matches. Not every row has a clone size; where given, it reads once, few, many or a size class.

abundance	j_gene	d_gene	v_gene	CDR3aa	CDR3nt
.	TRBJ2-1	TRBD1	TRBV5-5	CASSYNRDSNDEQFF	TGTGCCAGCAGCTACAATCGGGACAGTAACGATGAGCAGTTCTTC
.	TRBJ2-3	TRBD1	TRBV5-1	CASSSTGVGTDTQYF	TGCGCCAGCAGCTCTACAGGGGTAGGAACAGATACGCAGTATTTT
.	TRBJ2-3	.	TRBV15	CATKDDGSVGFTDTQYF	TGTGCCACCAAGGACGACGGGAGCGTGGGATTCACAGATACGCAGTATTTT
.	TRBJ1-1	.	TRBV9	CASSVGGSGNTEAFF	TGTGCCAGCAGCGTAGGGGGCTCCGGGAACACTGAAGCTTTCTTT
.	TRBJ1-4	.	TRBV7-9	CASSSLTDLGKLFF	TGTGCCAGCAGCTCCCTGACTGACCTGGGAAAACTGTTTTTT
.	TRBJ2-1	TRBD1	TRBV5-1	CASSLTGQGAYNEQFF	TGCGCCAGCAGCTTGACCGGACAGGGGGCCTACAATGAGCAGTTCTTC
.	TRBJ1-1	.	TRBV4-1	CASSGANTEAFF	TGCGCCAGCAGCGGAGCGAACACTGAAGCTTTCTTT
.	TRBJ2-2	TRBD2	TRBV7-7	CASSLGLAGDTGELFF	TGTGCTAGCAGCTTAGGGCTAGCGGGAGACACCGGGGAGCTGTTTTTT
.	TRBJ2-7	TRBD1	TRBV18	CASSLLPGTGADEQYF	TGTGCCAGCTCACTGCTCCCCGGGACAGGAGCCGACGAGCAGTACTTC
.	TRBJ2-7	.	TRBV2	CASLISSESSYEQYF	TGTGCCAGCTTAATATCTAGCGAGAGCTCCTACGAGCAGTACTTC
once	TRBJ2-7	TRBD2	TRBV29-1	CSPRPGGCYEQYF	TGCAGCCCTCGGCCGGGGGGTTGCTACGAGCAGTACTTC
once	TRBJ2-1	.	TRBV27	CASSRGTPANEQFF	TGTGCCAGCAGTCGCGGGACTCCAGCTAATGAGCAGTTCTTC
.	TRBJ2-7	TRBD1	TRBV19	CASSIGQGSYEQYF	TGTGCCAGTAGTATCGGACAGGGATCCTACGAGCAGTACTTC
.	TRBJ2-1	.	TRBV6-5	CASSEGSNLVF	TGTGCCAGCAGTGAGGGTTCCAATTTGGTCTTC
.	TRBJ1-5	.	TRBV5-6	CASSHRDTNQPQHF	TGTGCCAGCAGCCACCGGGACACTAATCAGCCCCAGCATTTT
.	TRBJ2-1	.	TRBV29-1	CSVENLREPLNEQFF	TGCAGCGTTGAAAACCTACGGGAACCACTAAATGAGCAGTTCTTC
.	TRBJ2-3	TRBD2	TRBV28	CASSLRGRDTDTQYF	TGTGCCAGCAGTTTACGCGGGAGAGACACAGATACGCAGTATTTT
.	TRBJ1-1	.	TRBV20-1	CSAWGGTEAFF	TGCAGTGCTTGGGGAGGCACTGAAGCTTTCTTT
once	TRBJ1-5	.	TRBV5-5	CASSLLGTTGNQPQHF	TGTGCCAGCAGCTTGCTCGGGACAACTGGCAATCAGCCCCAGCATTTT
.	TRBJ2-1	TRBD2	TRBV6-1	CASSEGSGRWYNEQFF	TGTGCCAGCAGTGAGGGTAGCGGGAGGTGGTACAATGAGCAGTTCTTC
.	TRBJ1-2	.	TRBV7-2	CASSLSGSFGLEFLDGYTF	TGTGCCAGCAGCTTAAGTGGTTCGTTCGGTCTTGAGTTTTTGGATGGCTACACCTTC
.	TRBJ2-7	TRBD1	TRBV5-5	CASSQGQGSYEQYF	TGTGCCAGCAGCCAAGGACAGGGTAGCTACGAGCAGTACTTC
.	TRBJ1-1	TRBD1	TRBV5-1	CASSQGGGGTEAFF	TGCGCCAGTAGCCAGGGGGGAGGCGGCACTGAAGCTTTCTTT
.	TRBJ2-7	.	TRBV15	CATSRVDIIADEQYF	TGTGCCACCAGCAGAGTTGACATCATAGCGGACGAGCAGTACTTC
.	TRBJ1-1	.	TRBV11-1	CASSPWGANTEAFF	TGTGCCAGCAGCCCGTGGGGAGCGAACACTGAAGCTTTCTTT
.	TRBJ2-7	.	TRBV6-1	CASSVAGAYEQYF	TGTGCCAGCAGTGTGGCGGGGGCATACGAGCAGTACTTC
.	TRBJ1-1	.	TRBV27	CASSFTLEVAGRAEAFF	TGTGCCAGCAGTTTCACGCTGGAAGTTGCCGGGCGGGCTGAAGCTTTCTTT
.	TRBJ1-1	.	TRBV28	CASGSDRKNTEAFF	TGTGCCAGCGGGTCCGACAGGAAGAACACTGAAGCTTTCTTT
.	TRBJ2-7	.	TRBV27	CASRNLDSYEQYF	TGTGCCAGCAGGAACTTGGACAGCTACGAGCAGTACTTC
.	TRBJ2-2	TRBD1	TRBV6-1	CASSRQGTETGELFF	TGTGCCAGCAGTCGACAGGGGACCGAAACCGGGGAGCTGTTTTTT
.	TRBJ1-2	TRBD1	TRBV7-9	CASSSGQGRDYGYTF	TGTGCCAGCAGCTCCGGACAGGGTAGAGATTATGGCTACACCTTC
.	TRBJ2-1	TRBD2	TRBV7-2	CASSLVAGAIPNEQFF	TGTGCCAGCAGCTTAGTGGCGGGAGCGATTCCCAATGAGCAGTTCTTC
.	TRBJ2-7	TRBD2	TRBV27	CASSSQREQNEQYF	TGTGCCAGCAGTTCACAGCGGGAGCAGAACGAGCAGTACTTC
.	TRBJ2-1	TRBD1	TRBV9	CASSGGLGTGDFNEQFF	TGTGCCAGCAGCGGGGGCCTCGGGACAGGAGATTTCAATGAGCAGTTCTTC
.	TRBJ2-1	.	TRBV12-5	CASALGRDLENEQFF	TGTGCTAGCGCCCTGGGGCGGGATTTGGAAAATGAGCAGTTCTTC
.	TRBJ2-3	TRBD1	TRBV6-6	CASRQGAITDTQYF	TGTGCCAGCAGACAGGGGGCTATTACAGATACGCAGTATTTT
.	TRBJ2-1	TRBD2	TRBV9	CASSVGLAGATEQFF	TGTGCCAGCAGCGTAGGTCTAGCGGGAGCGACCGAGCAGTTCTTC
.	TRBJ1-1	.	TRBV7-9	CASSFGAQAFF	TGTGCCAGCAGCTTTGGAGCGCAAGCTTTCTTT
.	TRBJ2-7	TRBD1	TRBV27	CASSSGTGREQYF	TGTGCCAGCAGTTCTGGGACAGGGAGGGAGCAGTACTTC
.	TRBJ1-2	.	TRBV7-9	CASSLGQVYGYTF	TGTGCCAGCAGCTTAGGCCAGGTCTATGGCTACACCTTC
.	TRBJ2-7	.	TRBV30	CACRLDLPQRGHIYEQYF	TGTGCCTGTAGGTTAGACTTACCTCAACGCGGACATATTTACGAGCAGTACTTC
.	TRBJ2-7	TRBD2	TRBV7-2	CASSGGLAVVYEQYF	TGTGCCAGCAGCGGTGGGCTAGCGGTTGTCTACGAGCAGTACTTC
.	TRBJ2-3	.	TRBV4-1	CASRMSGSTDTQYF	TGCGCCAGCAGGATGAGCGGGAGCACAGATACGCAGTATTTT
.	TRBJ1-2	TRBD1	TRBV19	CASSSQGASYGYTF	TGTGCCAGCAGTTCACAGGGGGCGAGCTATGGCTACACCTTC
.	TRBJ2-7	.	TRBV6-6	CASSYSFFYEQYF	TGTGCCAGCAGTTACTCTTTCTTCTACGAGCAGTACTTC
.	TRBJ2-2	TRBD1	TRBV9	CASRRDSSWELFF	TGTGCCAGCAGGAGGGACAGCTCCTGGGAGCTGTTTTTT
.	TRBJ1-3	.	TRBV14	CASSQGLLTNTIYF	TGTGCCAGCAGCCAAGGACTCCTGACAAACACCATATATTTT
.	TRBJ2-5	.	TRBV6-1	CASTLTVTKETQYF	TGTGCCAGCACACTGACTGTAACTAAAGAGACCCAGTACTTC
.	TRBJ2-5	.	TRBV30	CAWSALEAETQYF	TGTGCCTGGAGTGCCCTAGAGGCTGAGACCCAGTACTTC
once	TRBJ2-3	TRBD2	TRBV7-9	CASSSTSGETDTQYF	TGTGCCAGCAGCTCGACTAGCGGGGAGACAGATACGCAGTATTTT
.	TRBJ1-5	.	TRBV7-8	CASSRWVTGANSNQPQHF	TGTGCCAGCAGTCGTTGGGTGACAGGAGCTAATAGCAATCAGCCCCAGCATTTT
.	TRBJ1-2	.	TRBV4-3	CASSQDEEGAITVAGYTF	TGCGCCAGCAGCCAAGACGAGGAGGGTGCTATAACGGTCGCCGGCTACACCTTC
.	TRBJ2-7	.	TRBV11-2	CASSLGWGPAGYEQYF	TGTGCCAGCAGCTTAGGGTGGGGGCCCGCCGGGTACGAGCAGTACTTC
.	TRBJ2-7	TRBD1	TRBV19	CASSIVAQGAREQYF	TGTGCCAGTAGTATAGTCGCCCAGGGGGCGCGGGAGCAGTACTTC
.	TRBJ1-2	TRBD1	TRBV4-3	CASSQTGTDPSNYGYTF	TGCGCCAGCAGCCAGACCGGGACAGATCCCAGTAACTATGGCTACACCTTC
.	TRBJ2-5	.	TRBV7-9	CASGRTPGSETQYF	TGTGCCAGCGGAAGGACACCTGGTTCAGAGACCCAGTACTTC
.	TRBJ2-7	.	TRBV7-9	CASSFAPGDYEQYF	TGTGCCAGCAGCTTCGCCCCGGGGGACTACGAGCAGTACTTC
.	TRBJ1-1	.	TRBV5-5	CASSYGGQAFF	TGTGCCAGCAGCTACGGGGGGCAAGCTTTCTTT